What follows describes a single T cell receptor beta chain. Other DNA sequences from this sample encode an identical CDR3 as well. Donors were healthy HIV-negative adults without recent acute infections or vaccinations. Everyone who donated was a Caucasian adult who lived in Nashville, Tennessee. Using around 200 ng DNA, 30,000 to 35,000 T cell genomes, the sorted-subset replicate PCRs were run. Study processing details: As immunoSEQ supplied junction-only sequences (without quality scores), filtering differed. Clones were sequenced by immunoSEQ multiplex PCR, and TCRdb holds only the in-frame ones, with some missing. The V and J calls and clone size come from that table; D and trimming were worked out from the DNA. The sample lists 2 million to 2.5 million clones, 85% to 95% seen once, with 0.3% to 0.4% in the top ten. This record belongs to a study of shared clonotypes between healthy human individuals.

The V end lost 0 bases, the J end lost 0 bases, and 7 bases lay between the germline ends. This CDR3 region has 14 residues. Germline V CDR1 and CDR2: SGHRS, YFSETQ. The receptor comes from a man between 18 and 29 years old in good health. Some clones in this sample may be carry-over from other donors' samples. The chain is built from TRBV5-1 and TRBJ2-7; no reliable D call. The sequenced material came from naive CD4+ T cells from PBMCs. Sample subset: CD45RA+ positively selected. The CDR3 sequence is CASSLDPSSYEQYF. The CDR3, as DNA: TGCGCCAGCAGCTTGGATCCGAGCTCCTACGAGCAGTACTTC.